This T cell receptor (beta chain) comes out of a study of blood T cell repertoires in COVID-19 (dated by TCRdb to the early 2020s). The study in broad terms: The collaborator samples originated in the United States, Italy and Spain and spanned the acute and convalescent phases of COVID-19. The material from the prospective study consisted of cDNA or gDNA derived from T cells, B-cell-depleted T cells, or PBMCs. Where available, HLA class I and class II types were taken from metadata supplied by the sample provider and were not determined by assay-based typing. The repertoires were made available in a free public database intended to serve as a resource for research on the immune response to SARS-CoV-2. The sample metadata nearly always contained a de-identified subject ID, COVID-19 status, age in years and sex. The samples were drawn from two sources: the first 160 participants of the ongoing ImmuneRACE study, and over 1,000 subjects contributed by 6 global collaborators. The dataset comprised deeply sampled blood TCRbeta repertoires from subjects exposed to, actively infected with, or recovered from COVID-19. Study-level results and caveats: The amount of clinical and demographic metadata varied by source and participant and was provided uncurated.

Turning to this clone: The antigen it recognizes is unknown. Within one base of it there is no much larger clone, and no base qualities were kept.

Collaborating institutions collected whole blood in K2EDTA tubes following their own protocols. For TCRbeta analysis, collaborators shipped samples as frozen whole blood, isolated PBMCs, or DNA extracted from either of those sample types. Compared with germline, V lacks 2 bases and J lacks 1 base; bases without a gene match: 3. From the germline V gene, CDR1 is MNHNS and CDR2 is SASEGT. The CDR3 sequence holds 15 residues, the cysteine and phenylalanine included. Only CDR3 DNA is held: 45 bases, read in frame from base 1. TCRbeta CDR3 regions were amplified from genomic DNA by means of the immunoSEQ Assay, a bias-controlled multiplex PCR. On the authors' methods: The number of nucleated cells in each sample was estimated by amplification of reference gene primers within the assay. To quantify the absolute abundance of each unique TCRbeta CDR3 rearrangement, sequence reads were collapsed and filtered. For each sample, productive Simpson clonality was calculated by taking the square root of Simpson's diversity index across productive rearrangements. TCRdb holds this immuneACCESS table with in-frame rearrangements only. Some clones are missing; in checked studies, unresolved V genes explain under half, and the rest has no known cause. V and J calls and clone size are as listed in that table; D and trimming were resolved from the DNA. The sample data list 250,000 to 300,000 clones, and around 89% of these were observed just once. The top ten constitute about 4.6% of the sample.

Sequencing was performed on peripheral blood. This clonotype was sampled from a man aged 40-50 years with acute or convalescent COVID-19. The rearranged chain carries TRBV6-1 and TRBJ2-5; 8 bases in the middle match TRBD1. The CDR3 region reads CASSEYRGSQETQYF. The DNA is as follows: TGTGCCAGCAGTGAATACAGGGGGTCCCAAGAGACCCAGTACTTC.